The TCR beta chain described here comes from a study of identical twins. Findings and caveats of the study: For cord blood, abundant beta clonotypes had fewer insertions, unlike memory repertoires, which showed none. In zero-insertion analyses, partial confounding could arise from invariant MAIT and iNKT cells.

This clonotype turned up a few times. The antigen is unknown. The germline gives CDR1 SEHNR, CDR2 FQNEAQ (reference sequence). The CDR3 loop spans 14 amino acids. V shed 5 bases and J 12 bases; nucleotides not matched to a gene: 6. TCRdb used MiXCR to reprocess the 5' RACE reads, holding one entry per CDR3 protein. The sample carries some 630,000 distinct CDR3 sequences, roughly 7.2% recorded once. These data also featured in a second study, about yellow fever vaccine responses in identical twins. That paper states: Among the twins, the vaccine T cell response reportedly seemed partly convergent and partly personalized.

V gene TRBV7-9 combines with J gene TRBJ1-6; 11 bases match TRBD1. The clonotype comes from a young woman in good health. The sample consisted of PBMCs. CDR3 sequence reads: CASSPLGQGVPLHF. The CDR3 DNA reads TGTGCCAGCAGCCCCCTGGGACAGGGGGTACCCCTCCACTTT.